A selection of T cell receptor beta chains follows, all from one sample in a study of radiation and T cells in renal cell carcinoma. Sequencing was performed with immunoSEQ multiplex PCR; in TCRdb, only in-frame clones are kept and a portion is missing. The repertoire holds approximately 150,000 clones, roughly 85% seen once, with roughly 25% in the top ten. The sequenced sample was blood, obtained from a patient whose treatment included radiotherapy and nephrectomy. These receptors were obtained from a woman between 45 and 65 years old with renal cell carcinoma. Each CDR3 is given with its conserved first and last residue. Fields, in order: clone size, J gene, V gene, D gene, CDR3 protein, CDR3 DNA. A D gene is named only where the DNA matches it firmly. Size tells how often a clone was seen (once, few, many) or the class of an expanded clone, and some rows leave it out.

>NA|TRBJ2-7|TRBV28|TRBD2
CASTPGTSGFAYEQYF
TGTGCCAGCACCCCCGGGACTAGCGGGTTCGCCTACGAGCAGTACTTC
>once|TRBJ2-3|TRBV2|NA
CASSGDLESTQYF
TGTGCCAGCAGTGGGGACCTGGAGAGTACGCAGTATTTT
>NA|TRBJ2-1|TRBV14|TRBD2
CASSHLRTSGMNEQFF
TGTGCCAGCAGCCATTTAAGGACTAGCGGGATGAATGAGCAGTTCTTC
>NA|TRBJ1-1|TRBV5-5|NA
CASSLGGGRNTEAFF
TGTGCCAGCAGCTTGGGAGGGGGAAGGAACACTGAAGCTTTCTTT
>NA|TRBJ1-6|TRBV5-1|TRBD1
CASSLSVQGDSPLHF
TGCGCCAGCAGCTTGTCAGTCCAGGGGGATTCACCCCTCCACTTT
>NA|TRBJ2-2|TRBV27|TRBD1
CASSLGYGTGVELDTGELFF
TGTGCCAGCAGTTTAGGCTATGGGACAGGGGTCGAGTTGGACACCGGGGAGCTGTTTTTT
>NA|TRBJ1-2|TRBV5-1|NA
CASKPGGQANYGYTF
TGCGCCAGCAAACCGGGGGGGCAAGCTAACTATGGCTACACCTTC
>NA|TRBJ2-6|TRBV10-3|NA
CASATVSSGANVLTF
TGTGCCTCGGCAACCGTTAGCTCTGGGGCCAACGTCCTGACTTTC
>NA|TRBJ2-3|TRBV10-3|TRBD2
CAIRRAGGPPDTQYF
TGTGCCATCAGGAGAGCGGGAGGGCCGCCAGATACGCAGTATTTT
>NA|TRBJ2-7|TRBV9|NA
CASSLGNLGAYEQYF
TGTGCCAGCAGCCTGGGAAACCTGGGCGCCTACGAGCAGTACTTC
>many|TRBJ2-5|TRBV18|NA
CASSPYQETQYF
TGTGCCAGCTCACCGTACCAAGAGACCCAGTACTTC
>once|TRBJ2-1|TRBV6-4|NA
CASSAVSSGGQFF
TGTGCCAGCAGTGCTGTCTCGTCGGGTGGGCAGTTCTTC
>NA|TRBJ2-7|TRBV13|TRBD2
CASRLAGGYEQYF
TGTGCCAGCAGACTAGCGGGGGGGTACGAGCAGTACTTC
>NA|TRBJ1-6|TRBV6-5|NA
CASRDTYNSPLHF
TGTGCCAGCCGGGACACCTATAATTCACCCCTCCACTTT
>NA|TRBJ1-1|TRBV7-9|NA
CASSLDANTEAFF
TGTGCCAGCAGCTTGGATGCGAACACTGAAGCTTTCTTT
>NA|TRBJ2-5|TRBV9|NA
CASSPRGVSQETQYF
TGTGCCAGCAGCCCCCGAGGGGTCAGTCAAGAGACCCAGTACTTC
>NA|TRBJ1-4|TRBV7-9|NA
CASSLTGEDEKLFF
TGTGCCAGCAGCTTAACCGGTGAGGATGAAAAACTGTTTTTT
>few|TRBJ1-2|TRBV10-3|NA
CAISDREVIDGYTF
TGTGCCATCAGTGACAGGGAGGTAATCGACGGCTACACCTTC
>NA|TRBJ2-3|TRBV5-6|NA
CASSLRLDPQYF
TGTGCCAGCAGCTTGAGACTGGATCCCCAGTATTTT
>NA|TRBJ2-7|TRBV7-9|NA
CASSLAEVTNEQYF
TGTGCCAGCAGCTTAGCGGAGGTAACGAACGAGCAGTACTTC
>once|TRBJ2-7|TRBV7-9|TRBD1
CASSWDRATYEQYF
TGTGCCAGCAGCTGGGACAGGGCCACCTACGAGCAGTACTTC
>NA|TRBJ2-7|TRBV15|TRBD2
CATSSLPGTSEKSYEQYF
TGTGCCACCAGCAGCCTTCCCGGGACTAGCGAGAAAAGTTACGAGCAGTACTTC
>NA|TRBJ2-5|TRBV10-1|NA
CASSEGGAGKTQYF
TGCGCCAGCAGTGAGGGGGGGGCTGGGAAGACCCAGTACTTC
>NA|TRBJ1-5|TRBV19|NA
CASSPGAGQPQHF
TGTGCCAGTAGCCCCGGGGCGGGACAGCCCCAGCATTTT
>NA|TRBJ2-3|TRBV7-2|TRBD2
CASSPSGGRTDTQYF
TGTGCCAGCAGCCCCAGCGGCGGGAGGACAGATACGCAGTATTTT
>NA|TRBJ2-3|TRBV4-3|TRBD2
CASSVLAGAGDTQYF
TGCGCCAGCAGCGTTCTAGCGGGGGCGGGAGATACGCAGTATTTT
>few|TRBJ1-2|TRBV30|NA
CAWRGGSTSYGYTF
TGTGCCTGGAGAGGGGGATCGACTAGTTATGGCTACACCTTC
>NA|TRBJ1-6|TRBV7-9|NA
CASSFRDGSPLHF
TGTGCCAGCAGCTTCCGGGATGGTTCACCCCTCCACTTT
>NA|TRBJ1-5|TRBV7-2|NA
CASSSQGGVNQPQHF
TGTGCCAGCAGTTCCCAAGGGGGGGTGAATCAGCCCCAGCATTTT
>few|TRBJ1-1|TRBV6-5|NA
CASSPGYGVGEAFF
TGTGCCAGCAGTCCAGGGTATGGGGTAGGTGAAGCTTTCTTT
>NA|TRBJ2-3|TRBV7-8|TRBD1
CASSSGQGPITDTQYF
TGTGCCAGCAGCAGCGGACAGGGGCCGATAACAGATACGCAGTATTTT
>NA|TRBJ2-5|TRBV4-3|TRBD1
CASSQDGDRRNQETQYF
TGCGCCAGCAGCCAAGATGGGGACAGGAGAAACCAAGAGACCCAGTACTTC
>NA|TRBJ2-7|TRBV5-1|NA
CASSAEGYSYEQYF
TGCGCCAGCTCGGCGGAGGGGTACTCCTACGAGCAGTACTTC
>NA|TRBJ1-5|TRBV19|NA
CASSLQGSQPQHF
TGTGCCAGTAGCTTACAGGGTTCTCAGCCCCAGCATTTT
>NA|TRBJ2-7|TRBV7-2|TRBD2
CASSLGTSGTRSSYEQYF
TGTGCCAGCAGCCTAGGGACTAGCGGGACTCGAAGCTCCTACGAGCAGTACTTC
>NA|TRBJ2-7|TRBV4-1|NA
CASSQAGFPYEQYF
TGCGCCAGCAGCCAAGCAGGATTTCCCTACGAGCAGTACTTC
>NA|TRBJ2-7|TRBV4-1|NA
CASSPAPLYEQYF
TGCGCCAGCAGCCCCGCGCCTCTCTACGAGCAGTACTTC
>NA|TRBJ1-2|TRBV19|NA
CASSLSWRGYGYTF
TGTGCCAGTAGTCTCTCGTGGAGGGGCTATGGCTACACCTTC
>NA|TRBJ1-2|TRBV5-6|NA
CASSLDDTATYGYTF
TGTGCCAGCAGCTTGGACGACACGGCCACCTATGGCTACACCTTC
>NA|TRBJ1-4|TRBV27|NA
CASRGGRGEKLFF
TGTGCCAGCAGGGGGGGGCGCGGTGAAAAACTGTTTTTT
>once|TRBJ1-2|TRBV25-1|NA
CASTFGGLANYGYTF
TGTGCCAGCACCTTTGGAGGGTTAGCTAACTATGGCTACACCTTC
>NA|TRBJ2-1|TRBV4-1|TRBD1
CASSQAGQGRYNEQFF
TGCGCCAGCAGCCAGGCAGGACAGGGAAGGTACAATGAGCAGTTCTTC
>NA|TRBJ2-7|TRBV2|TRBD1
CASRYWTGSSYEQYF
TGTGCCAGCAGGTACTGGACAGGGTCCTCCTACGAGCAGTACTTC
>NA|TRBJ1-6|TRBV5-1|NA
CASSLVPGATYNSPLHF
TGCGCCAGCAGCTTGGTTCCGGGGGCAACCTATAATTCACCCCTCCACTTT
>NA|TRBJ2-3|TRBV4-2|TRBD2
CASSQRTSGRAGPTDTQYF
TGTGCCAGCAGCCAACGGACTAGCGGGAGGGCCGGTCCCACAGATACGCAGTATTTT
>NA|TRBJ1-3|TRBV10-3|NA
CAISEHGLVGNTIYF
TGTGCCATCAGTGAGCATGGACTCGTAGGAAACACCATATATTTT
>NA|TRBJ2-1|TRBV5-1|TRBD1
CASSFSGTGNNEQFF
TGCGCCAGCAGCTTCTCCGGGACAGGGAACAATGAGCAGTTCTTC
>NA|TRBJ2-4|TRBV5-8|NA
CASSYRQGLGQYF
TGTGCCAGCAGCTATAGGCAGGGGTTAGGTCAGTACTTC
>few|TRBJ1-6|TRBV15|NA
CATSRGVGGGNSPLHF
TGTGCCACCAGCAGAGGGGTAGGGGGTGGGAATTCACCCCTCCACTTT
>NA|TRBJ2-3|TRBV7-9|TRBD2
CASSLDLAGGGTDTQYF
TGTGCCAGCAGCTTAGATCTAGCGGGGGGTGGCACAGATACGCAGTATTTT
>NA|TRBJ2-7|TRBV9|NA
CASSVDQGLGEQYF
TGTGCCAGCAGCGTAGATCAGGGGCTGGGAGAGCAGTACTTC
>NA|TRBJ2-5|TRBV19|NA
CASSERGETQYF
TGTGCCAGTAGTGAGAGGGGAGAGACCCAGTACTTC
>NA|TRBJ2-3|TRBV7-9|TRBD1
CASNRGTGIPDTQYF
TGTGCCAGCAACCGAGGGACAGGGATACCAGATACGCAGTATTTT
>medium-sized|TRBJ2-5|TRBV7-8|NA
CASSLGTGNPGETQYF
TGTGCCAGCAGCTTAGGGACGGGGAATCCGGGAGAGACCCAGTACTTC
>NA|TRBJ1-1|TRBV7-2|NA
CASSLAAGLGMNTEAFF
TGTGCCAGCAGCTTAGCGGCAGGGCTCGGGATGAACACTGAAGCTTTCTTT
>NA|TRBJ2-3|TRBV5-4|NA
CASSFGPSTDTQYF
TGTGCCAGCAGCTTTGGGCCAAGCACAGATACGCAGTATTTT
>NA|TRBJ1-2|TRBV19|NA
CASSIAASGYGYTF
TGTGCCAGTAGTATAGCTGCATCTGGCTATGGCTACACCTTC
>NA|TRBJ1-1|TRBV10-3|TRBD1
CAIGQGNTEAFF
TGTGCCATCGGACAGGGGAACACTGAAGCTTTCTTT